Listed here is a single TCR beta chain. It lacks a known antigen. No much larger clone exists at a distance of one base, and base qualities are not known. This entry belongs to a study of STAT5B mutations in CD4+ large granular lymphocyte leukemia (dated by TCRdb to 2022 to 2024). Context from the whole study: Among healthy controls, the CDR3 'QG' motif was associated with a particular HLA allele. The study compared the TCRbeta repertoires of patients with CD4+ T-cell large granular lymphocyte leukemia against those of healthy blood donors. Flow cytometry performed on FACSCanto II or FACSVerse showed that the purified fractions had more than 95% purity among lymphocytes.

What the research found in general, with its limitations: The main leukemic clonotypes were found to be private to each patient, although 25% of the main leukemic clonotypes were detected at low frequency in the non-leukemic repertoires of other patients. Data were not HLA-matched; higher clonality in CD4+ versus CD8+ T-LGLL could reflect the relatively small sample size. Enrichment of TRBV06-family usage was observed among the top patient clones (8/27) relative to healthy controls (2/35). Greater clonality appeared to be present in CD4-sorted patient repertoires than in healthy CD4+ repertoires, and the difference was retained after the putative leukemic clones were removed.

The immunoSEQ assay at survey resolution was applied to genomic DNA for sequencing of TCRbeta rearrangements. The authors' analysis ran thus. A lowest detectable productive clonotype frequency of 2.59 x 10-5 was observed in the TCR sequencing data. Only productive TCRbeta rearrangements, meaning sequences that were complete and in-frame, were kept for the analyses. Clonality for each sample was calculated as Simpson clonality in the immunoSEQ Analyzer version 3.0. Based on frequency, clones were grouped as very rare, small, medium, large (1-20%) or hyperexpanded (>20%). Generation probabilities were estimated with OLGA 1.2.3, V-gene circos plots were made with VDJtools, specificities were searched in VDJdb, and CDR3 motifs were identified with GLIPH. TCRdb provides this immuneACCESS table in a form limited to in-frame rearrangements. Some clones are lacking; in checked studies, under half of them reflect an unresolved V gene, and why the rest are absent is not known. The V and J calls and clone size are taken from that table; D and trimming were inferred from the DNA. The sample table contains tens of thousands of clones; only one count was recorded for about 80% of them. The ten most abundant clones make up about 0.34% of the sample.

The trim is 0 bases for V and 4 bases for J, with a gap of 13 bases between the germline ends. Counted from cysteine to phenylalanine, this CDR3 has 15 amino acids. The read is trimmed to its CDR3 DNA, 45 bases read in frame from base 1. In the germline V gene, CDR1 corresponds to SGDLS and CDR2 to YYNGEE. The healthy control group was made up of around 37 blood donors, and the Finnish Red Cross blood service supplied their buffy coats. All TCR-sequenced material derived from peripheral blood: patient blood samples and healthy donor buffy coats. Peripheral blood mononuclear cells were isolated by Ficoll-Hypaque gradient centrifugation. For the healthy controls, CD4+ cells were obtained from buffy coats by magnetic purification. Genomic DNA was extracted using the Gentra Puregene Cell and Tissue kit, and a Qubit 2.0 fluorometer was used to quantify it.

This TCR derives from a human donor in good health. The sample taken for sequencing was CD4+ T cells from blood buffy coats. Rearrangement joined TRBV9 to TRBJ1-2, with a tentative D gene TRBD1 over 5 matching bases. The CDR3 is CASSVDLPGPYGYTF. The nucleotides are TGTGCCAGCAGCGTAGATTTACCGGGGCCCTATGGCTACACCTTC.